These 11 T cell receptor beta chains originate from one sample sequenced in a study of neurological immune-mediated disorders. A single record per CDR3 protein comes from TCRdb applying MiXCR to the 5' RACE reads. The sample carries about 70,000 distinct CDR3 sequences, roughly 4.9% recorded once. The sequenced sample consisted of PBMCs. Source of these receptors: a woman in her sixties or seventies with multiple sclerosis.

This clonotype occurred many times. CDR3 amino acids: CASSQVGDEQFF. For the CDR3, the DNA is TGTGCCAGCAGCCAAGTGGGCGATGAGCAGTTCTTC. The genes are TRBV3-1 and TRBJ2-1; D remains ambiguous. CDR1 and CDR2 from the germline V gene are LGHDT and YNNKEL (reference sequence). The CDR3 extends over 12 amino acids. Between the trimmed V and J ends, which lost 1 base and 8 bases, there was a span of 6 bases.

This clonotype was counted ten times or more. DNA of the CDR3: TGCAGTGCCTGGGACAGCAATCAGCCCCAGCATTTT. It encodes CSAWDSNQPQHF. This chain joins TRBV20-1 and TRBJ1-5; tentatively, D is TRBD1 (5 bases). Per germline, CDR1 DFQATT and CDR2 SNEGSKA (reference sequence). The CDR3 length is 12 residues. V gave up 6 bases and J gave up 1 base, with 7 bases separating them.

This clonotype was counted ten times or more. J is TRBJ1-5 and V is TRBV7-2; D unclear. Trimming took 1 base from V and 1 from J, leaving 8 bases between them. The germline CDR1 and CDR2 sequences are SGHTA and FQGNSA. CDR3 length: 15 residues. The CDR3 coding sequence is TGTGCCAGCAGCTTAGGCAGGCAAAGCAATCAGCCCCAGCATTTT. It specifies CASSLGRQSNQPQHF.

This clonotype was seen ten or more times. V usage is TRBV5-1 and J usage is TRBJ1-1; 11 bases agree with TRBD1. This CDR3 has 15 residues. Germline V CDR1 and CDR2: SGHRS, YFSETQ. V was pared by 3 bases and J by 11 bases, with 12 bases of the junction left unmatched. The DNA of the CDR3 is TGCGCCAGCAGCTCTTCGGGACAGGGGGGCGTCGAGGCTTTCTTT. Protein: CASSSSGQGGVEAFF.

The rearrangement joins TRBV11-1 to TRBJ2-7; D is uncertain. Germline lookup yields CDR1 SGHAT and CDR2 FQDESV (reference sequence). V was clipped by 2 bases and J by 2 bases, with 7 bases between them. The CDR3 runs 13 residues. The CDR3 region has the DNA TGTGCCAGCAGCTTAAGGCTGGCCTACGAGCAGTACTTC. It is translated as CASSLRLAYEQYF.

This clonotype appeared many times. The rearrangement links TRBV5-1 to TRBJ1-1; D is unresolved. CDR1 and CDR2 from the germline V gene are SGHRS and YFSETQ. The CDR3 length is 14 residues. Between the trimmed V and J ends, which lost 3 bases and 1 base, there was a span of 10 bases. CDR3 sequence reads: CASSYADSNTEAFF. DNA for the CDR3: TGCGCCAGCAGCTATGCAGACTCGAACACTGAAGCTTTCTTT.

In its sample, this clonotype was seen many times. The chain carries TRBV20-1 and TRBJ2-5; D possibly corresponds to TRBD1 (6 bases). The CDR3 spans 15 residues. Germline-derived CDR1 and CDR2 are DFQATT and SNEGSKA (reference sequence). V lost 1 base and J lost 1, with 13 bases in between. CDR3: CSARVGGAVQETQYF. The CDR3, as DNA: TGCAGTGCTAGAGTAGGGGGAGCGGTCCAAGAGACCCAGTACTTC.

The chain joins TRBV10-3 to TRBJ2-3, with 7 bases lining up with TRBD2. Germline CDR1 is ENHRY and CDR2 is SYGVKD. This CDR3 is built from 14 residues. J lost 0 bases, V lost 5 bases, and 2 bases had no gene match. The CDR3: CAISRAGSTDTQYF. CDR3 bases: TGTGCCATCAGTCGAGCGGGAAGCACAGATACGCAGTATTTT.

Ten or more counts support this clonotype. Here the CDR3 reads CASIQTGGSNQPQHF. The CDR3 nucleotides read TGTGCCAGCATTCAGACAGGAGGTAGCAATCAGCCCCAGCATTTT. The chain employs TRBV27 and TRBJ1-5; possible D gene TRBD1, 6 bases. The CDR3 has 15 amino acids. Germline CDR1 is MNHEY and CDR2 is SMNVEV (reference sequence). V was shortened by 7 bases and J by 0 bases, with 13 bases between the two germline ends.

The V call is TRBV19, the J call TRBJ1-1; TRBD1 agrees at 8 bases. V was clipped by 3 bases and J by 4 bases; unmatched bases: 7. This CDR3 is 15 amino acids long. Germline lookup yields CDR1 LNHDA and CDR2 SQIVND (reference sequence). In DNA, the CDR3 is TGTGCCAGTAGTATCATCCGACAGGGGAGCACTGAAGCTTTCTTT. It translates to CASSIIRQGSTEAFF.

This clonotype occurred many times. The CDR3 loop is CASSYRSASGGNEQFF. The CDR3 DNA follows: TGTGCCAGCAGTTACAGGTCGGCTAGCGGTGGGAATGAGCAGTTCTTC. V and J are TRBV6-5 and TRBJ2-1, with TRBD2 identical over 7 bases. Germline V gene data show CDR1 as MNHEY and CDR2 as SVGAGI. The CDR3 spans 16 residues. Unmatched junction bases numbered 11, after V lost 2 bases and J lost 7 bases.